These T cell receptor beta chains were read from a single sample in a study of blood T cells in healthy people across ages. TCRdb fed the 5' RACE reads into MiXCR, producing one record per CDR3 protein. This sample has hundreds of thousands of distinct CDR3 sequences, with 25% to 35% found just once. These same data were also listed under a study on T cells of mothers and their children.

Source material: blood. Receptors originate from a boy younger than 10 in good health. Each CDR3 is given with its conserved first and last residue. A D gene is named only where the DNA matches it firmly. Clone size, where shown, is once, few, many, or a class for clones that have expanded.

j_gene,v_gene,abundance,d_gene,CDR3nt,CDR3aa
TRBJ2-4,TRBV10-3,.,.,TGTGCCATCAGTGAGTTGGCTAGCGACGTAAACATTCAGTACTTC,CAISELASDVNIQYF
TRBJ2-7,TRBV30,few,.,TGTGCCTGGAATCCGGGGGACAAATACGAGCAGTACTTC,CAWNPGDKYEQYF
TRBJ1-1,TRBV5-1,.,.,TGCGCCAGCAGCATTACCCTCATGAACACTGAAGCTTTCTTT,CASSITLMNTEAFF
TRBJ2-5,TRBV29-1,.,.,TGCAGCGTTGAGTCAAACCGGAGGGCCCAAGAGACCCAGTACTTC,CSVESNRRAQETQYF
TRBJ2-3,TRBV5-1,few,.,TGCGCCAGCAGCTTGGAGGGAAGATTAGATACGCAGTATTTT,CASSLEGRLDTQYF
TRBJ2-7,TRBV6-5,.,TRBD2,TGTGCCAGCAGTTACTCAACTAGCGGGGGGGCCGGTGAGCAGTACTTC,CASSYSTSGGAGEQYF
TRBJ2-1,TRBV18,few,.,TGTGCCAGCTCGGATGACCGAGAGCAGTTCTTC,CASSDDREQFF
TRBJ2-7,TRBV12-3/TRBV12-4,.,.,TGTGCCAGCAGTTTGGGGGAGATGGGCGAGCAGTACTTC,CASSLGEMGEQYF
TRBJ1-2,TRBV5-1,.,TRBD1,TGCGCCAGCAGCGCAACCCAGACAGGGGGCGCCTATGGCTACACCTTC,CASSATQTGGAYGYTF
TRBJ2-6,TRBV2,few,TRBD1,TGTGCCAGCTATGGGACAGATGGGGCCAACGTCCTGACTTTC,CASYGTDGANVLTF
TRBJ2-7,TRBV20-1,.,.,TGCAGTGCATCCCCATCATCCTACGAGCAGTACTTC,CSASPSSYEQYF
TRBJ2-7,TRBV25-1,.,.,TGTGCCAGCAGTCTGGGCCGAGGGAAAAAATACGAGCAGTACTTC,CASSLGRGKKYEQYF
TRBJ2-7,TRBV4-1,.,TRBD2,TGCGCCAGCAGCTACGGGGGGGACGGCGCCTACGAGCAGTACTTC,CASSYGGDGAYEQYF
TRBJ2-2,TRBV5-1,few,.,TGCGCCAGCAGCTGGACAAGGTCCACCGGGGAGCTGTTTTTT,CASSWTRSTGELFF
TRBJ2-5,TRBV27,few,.,TGTGCCAGCAGTTCCCGAAACCACAACGGAGAAGGAGAGACCCAGTACTTC,CASSSRNHNGEGETQYF
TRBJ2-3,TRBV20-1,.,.,TGCAGTGCTAGACAGGAGGGCACAGATACGCAGTATTTT,CSARQEGTDTQYF
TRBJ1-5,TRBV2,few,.,TGTGCCAGCAGAGTGGACCCAGGGAGGGGTCAGCCCCAGCATTTT,CASRVDPGRGQPQHF
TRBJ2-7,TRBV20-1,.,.,TGCAGTGCTCCCCACAGGGTCGGGACGGAGCAGTACTTC,CSAPHRVGTEQYF
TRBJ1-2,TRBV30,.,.,TGTGCCTGGAGTGCGCGACCGAGGGGGAACTATGGCTACACCTTC,CAWSARPRGNYGYTF
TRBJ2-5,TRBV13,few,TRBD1,TGTGCCAGCAGCTCCCGCGGTGGGACAGAACAAGAGACCCAGTACTTC,CASSSRGGTEQETQYF
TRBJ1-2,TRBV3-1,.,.,TGTGCCAGCAGCCAAGGGGAAAATGGCTACACCTTC,CASSQGENGYTF
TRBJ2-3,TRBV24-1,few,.,TGTGCCACCAGTGACCGTACTTGGGATACGCAGTATTTT,CATSDRTWDTQYF
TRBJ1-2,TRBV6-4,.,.,TGTGCCAGCAGTGCGCAAGGGGGACCGCTGAGGGGAGGCTACACCTTC,CASSAQGGPLRGGYTF
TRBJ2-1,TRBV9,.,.,TGTGCCAGCAGCCAGACTCTTTACTCCTACAATGAGCAGTTCTTC,CASSQTLYSYNEQFF
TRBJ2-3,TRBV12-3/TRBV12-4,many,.,TGTGCCAGCAGTCTACCAGGGAAGGACACGCAGTATTTT,CASSLPGKDTQYF
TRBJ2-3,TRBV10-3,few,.,TGTGCCATCAGTGAGAGGGGGACAAGCACAGATACGCAGTATTTT,CAISERGTSTDTQYF
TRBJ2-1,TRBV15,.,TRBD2,TGTGCCACCAGCAGAGATCCTGGCGGGAGCTTCTACAATGAGCAGTTCTTC,CATSRDPGGSFYNEQFF
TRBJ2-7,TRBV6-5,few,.,TGTGCCAGCAGTTATAGTAGCGGTGGCGAGCAGTACTTC,CASSYSSGGEQYF
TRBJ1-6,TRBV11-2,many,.,TGTCCCAATAAACCCAGTCCCAATTCACCCCTCCACTTT,CPNKPSPNSPLHF
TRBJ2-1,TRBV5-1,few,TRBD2,TGCGCCAGCAGCTTTTCAACTAGCGGGGGAAATGAGCAGTTCTTC,CASSFSTSGGNEQFF
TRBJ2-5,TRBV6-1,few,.,TGTGCCAGCAGTGGGACCCCGTTGGAGACCCAGTACTTC,CASSGTPLETQYF
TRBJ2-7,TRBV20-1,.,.,TGCAGTGCCACCGAGGACAACTACGAGCAGTACTTC,CSATEDNYEQYF
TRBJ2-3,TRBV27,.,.,TGTGCCAGCAGTTTAGTGGCAGGGAGTCACACAGATACGCAGTATTTT,CASSLVAGSHTDTQYF
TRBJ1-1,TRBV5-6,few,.,TGTGCCAGCAGCTCGGCGTGGGGTGAAGCTTTCTTT,CASSSAWGEAFF
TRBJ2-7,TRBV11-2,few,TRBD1,TGTGCCAGCAGCACACTCCGGGACAGGGACGGCTACGAGCAGTACTTC,CASSTLRDRDGYEQYF
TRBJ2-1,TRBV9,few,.,TGTGCCAGCAGCGTGAGGGGGGATGAGCAGTTCTTC,CASSVRGDEQFF
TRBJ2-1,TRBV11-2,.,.,TGTGCCAGCAGCTTATACGCTAGCGACAATGAGCAGTTCTTC,CASSLYASDNEQFF
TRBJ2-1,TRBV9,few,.,TGTGCCAGCAGCGTCCCGAGGGCAACCGGGGACAATGAGCAGTTCTTC,CASSVPRATGDNEQFF
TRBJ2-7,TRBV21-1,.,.,TGTGCCAGCAGCAAATCGTGGGAGAGTTCCTACGAGCAGTACTTC,CASSKSWESSYEQYF
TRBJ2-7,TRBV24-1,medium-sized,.,TGTGCCACCAGTGAGGCGGACGTCTCCTACGAGCAGTACTTC,CATSEADVSYEQYF
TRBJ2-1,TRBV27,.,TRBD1,TGTGCCAGCACCGCTCCGGGACAGGGGGTGCTTGAGCAGTTCTTC,CASTAPGQGVLEQFF
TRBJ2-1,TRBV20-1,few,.,TGCAGTGCTAGGATCAGCGGGCCTTCATTGGAGCAGTTCTTC,CSARISGPSLEQFF
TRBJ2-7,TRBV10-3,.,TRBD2,TGTGCCATCAGTGAGGTGGCTAGCGGGAGGTACGAGCAGTACTTC,CAISEVASGRYEQYF
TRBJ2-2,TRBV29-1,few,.,TGCAGCGTTGAAGATCGAGGTTGGGGGGGCCACACCGGGGAGCTGTTTTTT,CSVEDRGWGGHTGELFF
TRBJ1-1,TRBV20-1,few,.,TGCAGTGCTAGTGGGGGCCCAAACACTGAAGCTTTCTTT,CSASGGPNTEAFF
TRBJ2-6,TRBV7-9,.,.,TGTGCCAGCAGCTTAGCAGGGTGGGGACCCTCTGGGGCCAACGTCCTGACTTTC,CASSLAGWGPSGANVLTF
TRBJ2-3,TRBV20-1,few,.,TGCAGTGCTGGACCCATCGACCGCACAGATACGCAGTATTTT,CSAGPIDRTDTQYF